This T cell receptor beta chain was found in a study of T cells expressing NK-cell markers. Overall study context: Investigators obtained TCR beta repertoires from sorted CD3+CD56+NKG2C+, CD3+CD56+NKG2C- and CD3+CD56-NKG2C+ T cells.

As to this clonotype: What it recognizes is unknown.

Scientists made TCR beta cDNA using 5'RACE template switching with UMIs. From its re-call of the 5' RACE reads, TCRdb lists each CDR3 protein once, without DNA. In all, the sample yields approximately 440,000 distinct CDR3 sequences. This CDR3 comprises 16 residues. CDR1 is SGHAT and CDR2 is FQDESV in the germline V gene (reference sequence). Broader study findings: Of CD8+ T cells, roughly 1.0-8% belonged to dominant NKG2C+ clonotypes in roughly 6 donors. Leadership of the CD3+CD56-NKG2C+ fraction also belonged to these clonotypes in several donors.

Sequences were obtained from blood T cells: a sorted CD56 or NKG2C T cell subset, CD4+ or CD8+ T cells, or bulk PBMC T cells (not recorded which). This receptor was obtained from a woman aged 50 to 65 in good health. The chain uses TRBV11-1 and TRBJ2-1; without DNA, the TCRdb call of TRBD2 cannot be checked. CDR3: CASSLEVRPAGNEQFF. Complete variable domain (other parts from reference TRBV11-1 and TRBJ2-1): EAEVAQSPRYKITEKSQAVAFWCDPISGHATLYWYRQILGQGPELLVQFQDESVVDDSQLPKDRFSAERLKGVDSTLKIQPAELGDSAMYLCASSLEVRPAGNEQFFGPGTRLTVL.